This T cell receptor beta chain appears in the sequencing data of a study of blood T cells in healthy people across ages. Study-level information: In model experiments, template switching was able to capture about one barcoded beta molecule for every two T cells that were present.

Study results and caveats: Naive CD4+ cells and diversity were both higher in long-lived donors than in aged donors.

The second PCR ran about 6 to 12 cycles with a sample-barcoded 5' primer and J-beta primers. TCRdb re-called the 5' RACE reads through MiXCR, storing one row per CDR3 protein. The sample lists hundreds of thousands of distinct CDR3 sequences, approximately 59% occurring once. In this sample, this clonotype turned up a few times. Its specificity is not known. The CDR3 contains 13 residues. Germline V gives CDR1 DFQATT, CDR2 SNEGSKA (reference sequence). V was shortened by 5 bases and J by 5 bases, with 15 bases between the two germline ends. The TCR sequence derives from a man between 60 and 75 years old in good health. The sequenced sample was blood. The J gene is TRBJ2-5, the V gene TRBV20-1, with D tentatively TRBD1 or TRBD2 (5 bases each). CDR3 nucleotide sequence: TGCAGTGCTCTCGGCCAGGGAGCGGAGACCCAGTACTTC. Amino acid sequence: CSALGQGAETQYF.